This TCR beta chain was captured by sequencing in a study of CD8 T cells in ankylosing spondylitis. TCRdb re-analysed the 5' RACE reads in MiXCR, keeping a single row per CDR3 protein. The sample includes 300,000 to 350,000 distinct CDR3 sequences, less than 25% of them seen just once. The CDR3 runs 17 residues. The V segment lost 3 bases and the J segment 7 bases; nucleotides outside the gene matches: 16. Germline CDR1 SGHTA, CDR2 FQGNSA. This TCR came from a female donor with ankylosing spondylitis or in good health (not recorded which). This chain links TRBV7-2 with TRBJ2-3; 7 bases fit TRBD2. Sequenced sample: blood, either unsorted or a sorted T cell fraction (not recorded which). CDR3 region: CASSFTAGDGFGYTQYF. DNA for the CDR3: TGTGCCAGCAGCTTTACTGCGGGGGACGGATTCGGGTATACGCAGTATTTT.